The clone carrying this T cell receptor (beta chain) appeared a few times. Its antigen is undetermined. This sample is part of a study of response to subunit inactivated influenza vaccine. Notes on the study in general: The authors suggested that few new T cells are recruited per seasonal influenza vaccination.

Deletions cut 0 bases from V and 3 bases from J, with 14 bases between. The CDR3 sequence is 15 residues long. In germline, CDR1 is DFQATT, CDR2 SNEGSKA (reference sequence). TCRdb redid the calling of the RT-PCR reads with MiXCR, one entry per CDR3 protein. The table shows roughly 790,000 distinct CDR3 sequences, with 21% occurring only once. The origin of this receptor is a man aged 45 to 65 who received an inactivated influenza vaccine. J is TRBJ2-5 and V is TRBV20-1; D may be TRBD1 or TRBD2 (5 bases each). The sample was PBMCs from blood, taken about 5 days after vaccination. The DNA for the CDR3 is TGCAGTGCTAGAGAGGGGACGGACGCTAAAGAGACCCAGTACTTC. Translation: CSAREGTDAKETQYF.